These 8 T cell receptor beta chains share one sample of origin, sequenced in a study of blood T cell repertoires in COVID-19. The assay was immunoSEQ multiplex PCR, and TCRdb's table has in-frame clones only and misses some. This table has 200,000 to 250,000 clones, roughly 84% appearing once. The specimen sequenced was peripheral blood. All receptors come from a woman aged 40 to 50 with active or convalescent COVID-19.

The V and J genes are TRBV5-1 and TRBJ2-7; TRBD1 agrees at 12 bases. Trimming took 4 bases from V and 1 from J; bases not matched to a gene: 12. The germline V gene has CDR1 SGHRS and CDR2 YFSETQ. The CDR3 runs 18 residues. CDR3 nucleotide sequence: TGCGCCAGCAGCCCGGTCCCGGGACAGGGGGCCCGTTCCTACGAGCAGTACGTC. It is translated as CASSPVPGQGARSYEQYV.

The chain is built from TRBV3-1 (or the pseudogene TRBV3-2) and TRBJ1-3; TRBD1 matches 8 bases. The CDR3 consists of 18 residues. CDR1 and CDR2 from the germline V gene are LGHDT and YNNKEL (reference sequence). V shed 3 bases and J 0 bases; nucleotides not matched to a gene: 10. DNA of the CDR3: TGTGCCAGCAGCCATGATGGGACAGGACCTACCTCTGGAAACACCATATATTTT. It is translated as CASSHDGTGPTSGNTIYF.

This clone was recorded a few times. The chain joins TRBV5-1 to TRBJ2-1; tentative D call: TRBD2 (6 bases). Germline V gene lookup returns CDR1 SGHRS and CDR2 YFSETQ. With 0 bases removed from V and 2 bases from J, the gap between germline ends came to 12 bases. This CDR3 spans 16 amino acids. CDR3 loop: CASSLETGTAYNEQFF. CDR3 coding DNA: TGCGCCAGCAGCTTGGAGACCGGGACTGCCTACAATGAGCAGTTCTTC.

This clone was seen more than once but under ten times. CDR3: CASSLESRLGYTF. DNA of the CDR3: TGTGCCAGCAGCTTGGAAAGCCGACTTGGCTACACCTTC. The rearrangement uses TRBV5-4 and TRBJ1-2, with D hard to call. There are 13 residues in the CDR3. V lost 0 bases and J lost 7, with 10 bases in between. Germline lookup yields CDR1 SGHNT and CDR2 YYREEE (reference sequence).

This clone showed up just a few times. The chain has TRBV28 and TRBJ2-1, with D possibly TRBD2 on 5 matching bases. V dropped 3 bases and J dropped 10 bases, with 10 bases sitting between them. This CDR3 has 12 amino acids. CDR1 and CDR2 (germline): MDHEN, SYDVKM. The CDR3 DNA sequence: TGTGCCAGCAGTTTTCGGGGTAGGGAGCAGTTCTTC. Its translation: CASSFRGREQFF.

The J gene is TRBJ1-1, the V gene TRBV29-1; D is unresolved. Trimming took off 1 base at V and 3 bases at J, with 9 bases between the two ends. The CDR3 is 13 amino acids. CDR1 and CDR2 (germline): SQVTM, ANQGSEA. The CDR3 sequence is CSVEVARDTEAFF. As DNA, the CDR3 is TGCAGCGTTGAAGTAGCGAGGGACACTGAAGCTTTCTTT.

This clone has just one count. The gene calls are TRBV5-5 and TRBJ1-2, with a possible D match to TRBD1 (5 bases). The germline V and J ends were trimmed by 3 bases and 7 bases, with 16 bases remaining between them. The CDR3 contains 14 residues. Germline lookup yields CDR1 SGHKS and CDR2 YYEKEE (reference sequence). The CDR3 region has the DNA TGTGCCAGCAGCTCTGGGGGAGGTACGAGTGGCTACACCTTC. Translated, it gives CASSSGGGTSGYTF.

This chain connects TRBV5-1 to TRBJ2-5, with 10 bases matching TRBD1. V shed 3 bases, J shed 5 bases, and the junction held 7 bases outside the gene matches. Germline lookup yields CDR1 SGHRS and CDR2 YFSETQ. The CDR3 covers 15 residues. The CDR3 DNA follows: TGCGCCAGCAGCTCCGGGACAGGGGACGTGGAGACCCAGTACTTC. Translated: CASSSGTGDVETQYF. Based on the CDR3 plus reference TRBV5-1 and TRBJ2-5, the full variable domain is KAGVTQTPRYLIKTRGQQVTLSCSPISGHRSVSWYQQTPGQGLQFLFEYFSETQRNKGNFPGRFSGRQFSNSRSEMNVSTLELGDSALYLCASSSGTGDVETQYFGPGTRLLVL.